The clone carrying this T cell receptor beta chain was observed a handful of times. What it binds is unknown. Germline and junction disagree at one end, which may indicate a read error. Researchers generated TCR beta cDNA from about 500 ng of total RNA, relying on a constant-region primer. Each TCR beta library was derived from three nested multiplex PCR rounds that employed slightly modified ARM-PCR. Two initial PCR rounds of about 9 cycles each paired TRBV1-TRBV30 forward primers with a C-beta reverse primer. Each CDR3 protein is one row after TCRdb ran MiXCR on the multiplex PCR reads. In the table there are more than 95,000 distinct CDR3 sequences, 50% to 80% of which are singletons. This CDR3 has 16 residues. In germline, CDR1 is SGHNT, CDR2 YYREEE (reference sequence). From unsorted bulk tissue weighing roughly 18-31 mg, DNA and RNA were co-extracted. The record originates from a study of tumor-infiltrating lymphocytes in primary liver carcinoma. Overall study context: The tumors ranged from roughly 4.2 to 10 cm across and fell within stage T1-T3 N0M0.

Findings of the study overall: Compared with tumor region pairs, tumor-adjacent and tumor-blood pairs overlapped less. Tumors and blood were compared for top-250-clone fraction, and tumors had the significantly higher value (p = 0.039).

Sequenced input: liver tumor tissue from sampling region 3. Indicated subset: tumor region T3, left-lateral pole. The chain has TRBV5-4 and TRBJ2-3; D is uncertain. The clonotype was recovered from a woman aged 60 to 75 with primary liver carcinoma and hepatitis B virus infection. Written as DNA, the CDR3 is TGTACCAGCAGCTTGGGGATGCTCTCTAGCACAGATACGCAGTATTTT. It codes for CTSSLGMLSSTDTQYF.